This T cell receptor (beta chain) was captured in a study of cytomegalovirus exposure and HLA in healthy donors. Per the germline V gene, CDR1 is WSHSY and CDR2 is SAAADI. The germline V and J ends were trimmed by 6 bases and 6 bases, with 8 bases remaining between them. This CDR3 comprises 12 residues. The study's findings and limits: Associated with cytomegalovirus, according to the listing, were 150 to 200 TCR beta chains. Both high specificity and high sensitivity reportedly marked the classifier's diagnosis of cytomegalovirus status.

Details on this clone: Its antigen is still unknown.

The data were produced by immunoSEQ multiplex PCR, yet TCRdb's version contains in-frame clones alone and is incomplete. The table has about 130,000 clones, 70% to 90% seen once. Material for sequencing was PBMCs. The V call is TRBV10-2, the J call TRBJ2-2, with TRBD2 as a possible D gene (5 bases). The clonotype was recovered from a woman between 25 and 40 years old in good health and CMV-seropositive. CDR3 coding DNA: TGCGCCAGCAGGGGCGGGCCCGGGGAGCTGTTTTTT. Its translation is CASRGGPGELFF.